The table lists the clone carrying this T cell receptor (beta chain) with a few counts. This sample is drawn from a study of blood T cell repertoires in COVID-19. As originally analysed: Reference gene primer amplification gave estimated nucleated cell counts. Using immunoSEQ multiplex PCR, the repertoire was profiled, and TCRdb retains in-frame clones only, with some absent. Clone size and V and J calls were adopted from that table, with D and trimming inferred from the DNA. The repertoire has over 150,000 clones, more than 75% of them found once; the top ten carry around 2.7%. The ends lost 2 bases at V and 5 bases at J; junction bases unmatched: 4. The length of the CDR3 is 15 residues. Germline V gene data show CDR1 as SGHRS and CDR2 as YFSETQ.

Sequencing was performed on peripheral blood. V and J are TRBV5-1 and TRBJ1-6; 7 nucleotides match TRBD1. The sequence came from a middle-aged man with active or convalescent COVID-19. CDR3: CASSLQGLDNSPLHF. CDR3 nucleotides: TGCGCCAGCAGCTTACAGGGGTTAGATAATTCACCCCTCCACTTT.